These 10 T cell receptor beta chains came from one sample sequenced in a study of cytomegalovirus exposure and HLA in healthy donors. The PCR ran on 60 Vbeta and 13 Jbeta primers. The assay was immunoSEQ multiplex PCR, and TCRdb's table has in-frame clones only and misses some. The data contain roughly 220,000 clones, more than 60% of them singletons. The specimen was PBMCs. The receptors derive from a woman between 25 and 40 years old in good health and CMV-seronegative.

The J gene is TRBJ2-4, the V gene TRBV19; 12 bases map to TRBD2. V trimming: 6 bases; J trimming: 6 bases; junction bases outside the gene matches: 9. CDR1 and CDR2 from the germline V gene are LNHDA and SQIVND (reference sequence). This CDR3 comprises 16 residues. For the CDR3, the DNA is TGTGCCAGTAGGGAGACTAGCGGGAGTGCTGTAAACATTCAGTACTTC. Protein sequence: CASRETSGSAVNIQYF.

This chain uses TRBV6-6 with TRBJ2-7, with TRBD2 matching 12 bases. Germline CDR1 MNHNY, CDR2 SVGAGI (reference sequence). J lost 6 bases, V lost 5 bases, and 8 bases had no gene match. The CDR3 runs 15 residues. The CDR3 DNA is TGTGCCAGCAGTCCTCGACTAGCGGGAGATATCGAGCAGTACTTC. The encoded protein is CASSPRLAGDIEQYF.

V is TRBV19 and J is TRBJ1-2; the match to TRBD1 covers 7 bases. Germline values: CDR1 LNHDA, CDR2 SQIVND (reference sequence). The CDR3 totals 15 residues. The ends lost 3 bases at V and 3 bases at J; junction bases unmatched: 7. CDR3 residues: CASSIRGNIDYGYTF. As DNA, the CDR3 is TGTGCCAGTAGTATCAGGGGGAACATTGACTATGGCTACACCTTC.

The chain recombines TRBV9 with TRBJ2-1, with 13 bases matching TRBD2. The V gene end was trimmed by 3 bases and the J gene end by 6 bases; junction bases not matched to a gene: 3. The CDR3 extends over 15 amino acids. The V gene's germline CDR1 is SGDLS and CDR2 YYNGEE. The CDR3 region has the DNA TGTGCCAGCAGCGGAGGGACTAGCGGGGCCAATGAGCAGTTCTTC. Its translation is CASSGGTSGANEQFF.

The chain carries TRBV5-1 and TRBJ2-5; D might be TRBD1 (6 bases). The V gene's germline CDR1 is SGHRS and CDR2 YFSETQ. This CDR3 contains 15 residues. With 6 bases removed from V and 1 base from J, the gap between germline ends came to 16 bases. The CDR3 DNA reads as TGCGCCAGCACCACTGGGGGCCCACTCCAAGAGACCCAGTACTTC. Translated, it gives CASTTGGPLQETQYF.

V gene TRBV6-1 combines with J gene TRBJ1-2, with D possibly being TRBD1 (6 bases). The CDR3 sequence is 13 residues long. Trimming left V 4 bases short and J 7 bases short, with 13 bases between. The V gene's germline CDR1 is MNHNS and CDR2 SASEGT. The CDR3 loop reads CASSVQGRGGYTF. The CDR3 DNA reads TGTGCCAGCAGTGTACAGGGTCGTGGTGGCTACACCTTC.

This chain uses TRBV7-2 with TRBJ2-5; D is ambiguous. Between the trimmed V and J ends, which lost 4 bases and 5 bases, there was a span of 14 bases. The germline V gene encodes CDR1 SGHTA and CDR2 FQGNSA. CDR3 length equals 14 residues. CDR3 nucleotide sequence: TGTGCCAGCAGCTCACCAGGTCCTTGGGAGACCCAGTACTTC. Amino acids: CASSSPGPWETQYF.

The rearrangement joins TRBV7-9 to TRBJ1-1; a possible D gene is TRBD1 (5 bases). In germline, CDR1 is SEHNR, CDR2 FQNEAQ (reference sequence). The CDR3 runs 15 residues. The V end was cut by 3 bases, the J end by 5 bases, with 16 bases between. Written as DNA, the CDR3 is TGTGCCAGCAGCTTTAGGGGCTATGGTGTGACTGAAGCTTTCTTT. It codes for CASSFRGYGVTEAFF.

The rearrangement links TRBV2 to TRBJ1-4, with D perhaps matching TRBD1 (6 bases). V lost 10 bases to trimming and J lost 0 bases, with 12 bases between them. There are 14 residues in the CDR3. The germline gives CDR1 SNHLY, CDR2 FYNNEI. CDR3 coding DNA: TGTGCCATCAGGACAGACTCAACTAATGAAAAACTGTTTTTT. It codes for CAIRTDSTNEKLFF.

The CDR3 coding sequence is TGTGCCAGCAGCTTGTATCTAGCGGTCTACGAGCAGTACTTC. This gives the protein CASSLYLAVYEQYF. The chain combines TRBV5-6 with TRBJ2-5; 7 nucleotides line up with TRBD2. The tail of the sequence fits TRBJ2-7 better, so the J call may be wrong. The germline CDR1 and CDR2 sequences are SGHDT and YYEEEE. This CDR3 is 14 amino acids long.